These 32 T cell receptor beta chains came from one sample sequenced in a study of blood T cell repertoires in COVID-19. TCRdb's table, derived via immunoSEQ multiplex PCR, lists solely in-frame clones and lacks some. This sample yields fewer than 200,000 clones, of which 84% are seen a single time; approximately 12% belongs to the top ten. The sample taken for sequencing was PBMCs or T cells enriched from blood (not recorded which). The source of these receptors is a man aged 50 or older who had recovered from COVID-19.

This clone appeared once. J is TRBJ1-2 and V is TRBV12-5; TRBD1 matches 7 bases. Per germline, CDR1 LGHNT and CDR2 FRNRAP. The CDR3 spans 14 residues. The V and J ends lost 0 bases and 5 bases, in that order; junction bases with no gene match: 3. The CDR3 protein is CASGLVGTAYGYTF. As DNA, the CDR3 is TGTGCTAGTGGTTTGGTAGGGACAGCTTATGGCTACACCTTC.

The chain uses TRBV5-6 and TRBJ1-2; D gene ambiguous. Germline assignment: CDR1 SGHDT and CDR2 YYEEEE. The CDR3 consists of 15 residues. Trimming took 4 bases from V and 4 from J, leaving 17 bases between them. In nucleotides, the CDR3 is TGTGCCAGCAGCAAGTGGGCCATACCGGTCTATGGCTACACCTTC. Translating gives CASSKWAIPVYGYTF.

The V and J genes are TRBV18 and TRBJ1-1; possible D gene TRBD1, 5 bases. The CDR3 contains 16 residues. V lost 3 bases and J 1 base, leaving 15 bases between the germline ends. Germline V lookup: CDR1 KGHSH, CDR2 LQKENI. CDR3 coding DNA: TGTGCCAGCTCACCCACCCAGGGCTGGGGGAACACTGAAGCTTTCTTT. Its protein product is CASSPTQGWGNTEAFF.

V is TRBV7-2 and J is TRBJ1-2; tentative D call: TRBD1 (6 bases). V gave up 4 bases and J gave up 8 bases, with 20 bases separating them. Germline CDR1 is SGHTA and CDR2 is FQGNSA. The CDR3 sequence is 15 residues long. CDR3: CASSSLLGGRQGYTF. CDR3 nucleotides: TGTGCCAGCAGCTCCCTGTTGGGGGGGCGTCAAGGCTACACCTTC. Drawing the rest from reference TRBV7-2 and TRBJ1-2, the complete variable domain is GAGVSQSPSNKVTEKGKDVELRCDPISGHTALYWYRQSLGQGLEFLIYFQGNSAPDKSGLPSDRFSAERTGGSVSTLTIQRTQQEDSAVYLCASSSLLGGRQGYTFGSGTRLTVV.

This clone was picked up many times. This chain links TRBV9 with TRBJ1-1; TRBD1 aligns across 12 bases. Germline V gene sequence: CDR1 SGDLS, CDR2 YYNGEE. The J segment lost 3 bases and the V segment lost 3 bases, leaving 6 bases of the junction unmatched. The CDR3 spans 16 residues. CDR3 amino acids: CASSGSGDRGHTEAFF. The CDR3 bases are TGTGCCAGCAGCGGGAGTGGGGACAGGGGGCACACTGAAGCTTTCTTT.

The chain carries TRBV27 and TRBJ2-1; 7 bases fit TRBD1. The CDR3 covers 15 residues. The germline gives CDR1 MNHEY, CDR2 SMNVEV (reference sequence). Trimming cost V 7 bases and J 6 bases; bases outside gene matches: 12. The CDR3 DNA follows: TGTGCCAGCATCTCGAGGGCAGGGGGATCCAATGAGCAGTTCTTC. This translates into CASISRAGGSNEQFF.

The V call is TRBV6-1, the J call TRBJ2-3; a weak D match, TRBD1 (6 bases). From germline, CDR1 is MNHNS and CDR2 SASEGT. Trimming took 3 bases from V and 8 from J, leaving 15 bases between them. The CDR3 has 14 amino acids. As DNA, the CDR3 is TGTGCCAGCAGTGAGCGGACAGCCAGGGGTACGCAGTATTTT. Protein sequence: CASSERTARGTQYF.

This sequence joins TRBV9 and TRBJ1-3; weak D call: TRBD1 (5 bases). The CDR3 is 17 amino acids. Germline-derived CDR1 and CDR2 are SGDLS and YYNGEE. Trimming left V 4 bases short and J 4 bases short, with 21 bases between. As DNA, the CDR3 is TGTGCCAGCAGCCCCCCTGGCGGGGGATGGGTCGGAAACACCATATATTTT. This codes for CASSPPGGGWVGNTIYF.

This chain joins TRBV19 and TRBJ1-1; 7 positions match TRBD1. The CDR3 is 18 residues long. Germline CDR1 is LNHDA and CDR2 is SQIVND (reference sequence). Trimming took 1 base from V and 2 from J; bases not matched to a gene: 13. CDR3 region: CASSIGSGTERSNTEAFF. In nucleotides, the CDR3 is TGTGCCAGTAGTATAGGCTCCGGGACAGAGAGAAGTAACACTGAAGCTTTCTTT.

The chain recombines TRBV18 with TRBJ1-4; D is possibly TRBD1 (5 bases). Germline CDR1 and CDR2: KGHSH and LQKENI. The CDR3 extends over 14 amino acids. The V and J ends lost 1 base and 8 bases respectively, with 11 bases between them. The CDR3 sequence: CASSPRQGGEKLFF. DNA for the CDR3: TGTGCCAGCTCACCACGGCAGGGCGGCGAAAAACTGTTTTTT.

This chain uses TRBV2 with TRBJ1-4, with TRBD1 matching over 7 bases. CDR1 is SNHLY, CDR2 FYNNEI, per germline. There are 14 residues in the CDR3. Trimming at V came to 4 bases and at J to 4 bases, leaving 3 bases not matched to a gene. The DNA of the CDR3 is TGTGCCAGCAGTGGGCAGGGGGGTAATGAAAAACTGTTTTTT. This codes for CASSGQGGNEKLFF.

The chain couples TRBV5-5 to TRBJ2-3; 7 nucleotides agree with TRBD2. CDR3 length: 15 amino acids. V shed 2 bases, J shed 5 bases, and the junction held 8 bases outside the gene matches. Looked up from germline, CDR1 is SGHKS and CDR2 is YYEKEE (reference sequence). The CDR3 nucleotides read TGTGCCAGCAGCTTCGGGGCTCTAGCGGTAGATACGCAGTATTTT. Protein product: CASSFGALAVDTQYF.

The rearrangement links TRBV2 to TRBJ1-5; D is uncertain. CDR3 size: 12 residues. The V end lost 3 bases, the J end lost 5 bases, and 5 bases lay between the germline ends. CDR1 and CDR2 (germline): SNHLY, FYNNEI. The DNA of the CDR3 is TGTGCCAGCAGTGATTCCGATCAGCCCCAGCATTTT. This gives the protein CASSDSDQPQHF.

This chain connects TRBV5-1 to TRBJ2-1, with 7 bases lining up with TRBD1. CDR3 length: 14 residues. CDR1 is SGHRS and CDR2 is YFSETQ in the germline V gene. V lost 4 bases to trimming and J lost 9 bases; unmatched junction nucleotides: 10. The CDR3 DNA is TGCGCCAGCAGCGAGGGACAGTTGTTCGCTGAGCAGTTCTTC. Protein product: CASSEGQLFAEQFF.

This chain connects TRBV11-2 to TRBJ1-2, with D possibly being TRBD1 (5 bases). The CDR3 runs 13 residues. Germline V gene data show CDR1 as SGHAT and CDR2 as FQNNGV. The germline V and J ends were trimmed by 5 bases and 3 bases, with 10 bases remaining between them. The CDR3, as DNA: TGTGCCAGCAGCCGCCGCAGGGACTATGGCTACACCTTC. It encodes CASSRRRDYGYTF.

Turning to this clone: The same CDR3 also results from other DNA sequences found in this sample. This chain joins TRBV5-1 and TRBJ2-2; unclear D gene. This CDR3 is 13 amino acids long. The V and J ends lost 0 bases and 3 bases respectively, with 3 bases between them. The germline CDR1 and CDR2 sequences are SGHRS and YFSETQ. CDR3 DNA: TGCGCCAGCAGCTTGGCCTACACCGGGGAGCTGTTTTTT. This translates into CASSLAYTGELFF.

This clone was seen more than once but under ten times. This rearrangement joins TRBV30 to TRBJ2-1; 9 bases are shared with TRBD1. V was pared by 5 bases and J by 8 bases, with 7 bases of the junction left unmatched. CDR1 is GTSNPN, CDR2 SVGIG, per germline (reference sequence). CDR3 length equals 13 residues. The CDR3, as DNA: TGTGCCTGGGGGAGGAGGACAGGGGATGAGCAGTTCTTC. It encodes CAWGRRTGDEQFF. Using reference TRBV30 and TRBJ2-1 for the parts outside the CDR3, the full variable domain is SQTIHQWPATLVQPVGSPLSLECTVEGTSNPNLYWYRQAAGRGLQLLFYSVGIGQISSEVPQNLSASRPQDRQFILSSKKLLLSDSGFYLCAWGRRTGDEQFFGPGTRLTVL.

The chain recombines TRBV5-1 with TRBJ1-6, with D maybe TRBD1 (6 bases). This CDR3 has 16 amino acids. Trimming cost V 4 bases and J 10 bases, with 21 bases left between them. Germline loops: CDR1 SGHRS, CDR2 YFSETQ. CDR3 in DNA: TGCGCCAGCAGCGACGGGGGGCAGGGTCTAAAGTCACCCCTCCACTTT. Its translation is CASSDGGQGLKSPLHF.

The chain links TRBV3-1 (or the pseudogene TRBV3-2) to TRBJ1-2; tentatively, D is TRBD1 (5 bases). The germline V and J ends were trimmed by 2 bases and 8 bases, with 9 bases remaining between them. The germline V gene has CDR1 LGHDT and CDR2 YNNKEL (reference sequence). The CDR3 runs to 12 residues. Written as DNA, the CDR3 is TGTGCCAGCAGCCAAAAGGGGTCCGGCTACACCTTC. Protein sequence: CASSQKGSGYTF.

As for this clone: This may come from a read error, since a much larger clone is one base off. The chain is built from TRBV4-3 and TRBJ1-2; the D gene is possibly TRBD1 (5 bases). The CDR3 is 13 residues long. Germline V gene lookup returns CDR1 LGHNA and CDR2 YSLEER. The V gene lost 1 base and the J gene lost 2 bases, with 5 bases spanning the gap. The CDR3 region is CASSQAGNYGYTF. The CDR3, as DNA: TGCGCCAGCAGCCAAGCAGGGAACTATGGCTACACCTTC.

The chain uses TRBV6-5 and TRBJ2-6; D unresolved. Trimming stripped 4 bases from V and 0 bases from J, with 7 bases between. The CDR3 sequence is 15 residues long. Germline CDR1 and CDR2: MNHEY and SVGAGI. This chain's CDR3 is CASSSGFSGANVLTF. In DNA form, the CDR3 reads TGTGCCAGCAGTTCCGGGTTCTCTGGGGCCAACGTCCTGACTTTC.

In the case of this clone: Compared with germline, one end of the junction differs, possibly owing to a read error. This chain joins TRBV29-1 and TRBJ1-1; D is unresolved. This CDR3 comprises 13 residues. Germline CDR1 is SQVTM and CDR2 is ANQGSEA. CDR3 loop: CSVEAGIGTEAFF. CDR3 DNA: TGCAGCGTAGAAGCAGGTATTGGCACTGAAGCTTTCTTT.

V usage is TRBV10-2 and J usage is TRBJ1-5; weak D call: TRBD1 (6 bases). This CDR3 comprises 12 residues. Trimming cost V 5 bases and J 9 bases, with 11 bases left between them. In germline, CDR1 is WSHSY, CDR2 SAAADI. The CDR3: CASSSTGGPQHF. CDR3 DNA: TGCGCCAGCAGTTCGACAGGTGGGCCCCAGCATTTT.

In its sample, this clone was seen once. The V call is TRBV6-5, the J call TRBJ1-2; D is ambiguous. CDR3 length: 14 amino acids. Trimming pared 8 bases from V and 6 bases from J, leaving 19 bases between. Germline CDR1 MNHEY, CDR2 SVGAGI. The CDR3 protein is CASGPRDSINGYTF. DNA for the CDR3: TGTGCCAGCGGCCCCCGGGATAGCATCAATGGCTACACCTTC.

The V call is TRBV5-4, the J call TRBJ2-7, with 9 bases lining up with TRBD1. With V trimmed by 6 bases and J by 6 bases, 7 bases remained unmatched. Germline CDR1 and CDR2: SGHNT and YYREEE (reference sequence). There are 13 residues in the CDR3. The CDR3 is CASTPGTGSEQYF. The CDR3 DNA is TGTGCCAGCACCCCCGGGACAGGGTCCGAGCAGTACTTC.

The chain is built from TRBV9 and TRBJ2-6; possible D gene TRBD1, 6 bases. Germline CDR1 SGDLS, CDR2 YYNGEE. V was trimmed by 3 bases and J by 1 base, leaving 20 bases between them. This CDR3 has 19 residues. The CDR3 nucleotides are TGTGCCAGCAGCGAGGGTAGGACAGCCACCAGATCTGGGGCCAACGTCCTGACTTTC. Residues: CASSEGRTATRSGANVLTF.

This clone was counted a single time. This chain joins TRBV7-9 and TRBJ2-7; maybe TRBD1 (6 bases). CDR1 and CDR2 (germline): SEHNR, FQNEAQ (reference sequence). Trimming took 3 bases from V and 4 from J, leaving 10 bases between them. The CDR3 is 13 residues long. The CDR3 here is CASSLQTGYEQYF. DNA for the CDR3: TGTGCCAGCAGCTTGCAGACAGGTTACGAGCAGTACTTC.

The rearrangement uses TRBV5-4 and TRBJ2-3, with 9 bases that match TRBD2. The CDR3 consists of 16 residues. The V gene end was trimmed by 0 bases and the J gene end by 0 bases; junction bases not matched to a gene: 2. Per germline, CDR1 SGHNT and CDR2 YYREEE (reference sequence). CDR3 region: CASSLGLAVSTDTQYF. CDR3 bases: TGTGCCAGCAGCTTGGGACTAGCGGTTAGCACAGATACGCAGTATTTT.

The chain couples TRBV27 to TRBJ1-6, with D hard to call. This CDR3 is 13 amino acids long. The germline gives CDR1 MNHEY, CDR2 SMNVEV (reference sequence). Trimming removed 4 bases from V and 8 bases from J, with 9 bases in between. The CDR3 spells CASSSWSDSPLHF. The CDR3 coding sequence is TGTGCCAGCAGTTCCTGGTCGGATTCACCCCTCCACTTT.

The genes are TRBV29-1 and TRBJ1-1; the D gene is possibly TRBD1 (5 bases). CDR3 size: 12 residues. The V gene's germline CDR1 is SQVTM and CDR2 ANQGSEA. The ends were cut back, 3 bases at V and 4 bases at J, with 9 bases in the middle. CDR3 sequence: CSVERGGTEAFF. Written as DNA, the CDR3 is TGCAGCGTTGAGCGGGGCGGCACTGAAGCTTTCTTT.

There are a few counts of this clone. Other DNA sequences within the sample encode an identical CDR3. V usage is TRBV20-1 and J usage is TRBJ1-2; D uncertain. V was pared by 1 base and J by 4 bases, with 4 bases between. The CDR3 extends over 11 amino acids. Germline values: CDR1 DFQATT, CDR2 SNEGSKA (reference sequence). CDR3 amino acids: CSARAGYGYTF. The DNA of the CDR3 is TGCAGTGCTAGAGCCGGCTATGGCTACACCTTC.

The chain links TRBV27 to TRBJ1-5; a possible D gene is TRBD1 (5 bases). Trimming took off 3 bases at V and 0 bases at J, with 9 bases between the two ends. The CDR3 contains 15 residues. The germline V gene encodes CDR1 MNHEY and CDR2 SMNVEV (reference sequence). The CDR3, as DNA: TGTGCCAGCAGTTTCTCGGGGGTTAGCAATCAGCCCCAGCATTTT. This translates into CASSFSGVSNQPQHF.